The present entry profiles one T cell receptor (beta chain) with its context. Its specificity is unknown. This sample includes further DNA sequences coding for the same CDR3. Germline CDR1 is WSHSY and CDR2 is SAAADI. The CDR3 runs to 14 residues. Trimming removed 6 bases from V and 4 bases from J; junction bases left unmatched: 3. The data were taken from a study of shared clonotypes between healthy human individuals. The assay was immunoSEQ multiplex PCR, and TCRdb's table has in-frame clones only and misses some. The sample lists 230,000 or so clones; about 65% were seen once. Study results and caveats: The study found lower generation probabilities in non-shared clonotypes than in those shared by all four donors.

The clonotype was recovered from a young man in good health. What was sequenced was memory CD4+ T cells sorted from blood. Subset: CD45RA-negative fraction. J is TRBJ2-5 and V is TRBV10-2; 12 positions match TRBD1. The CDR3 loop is CASRGGQGAETQYF. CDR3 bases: TGCGCCAGCAGGGGGGGACAGGGGGCAGAGACCCAGTACTTC.